The T cell receptor beta chain described here comes from a study of CD8 T cells in ankylosing spondylitis. This clonotype was seen repeatedly, ten times or more. Its target is not known. Whole-study findings and limits: Ankylosing spondylitis blood appeared to carry a characteristic TCR beta motif of roughly 8 highly homologous variants.

This CDR3 contains 13 residues. The ends lost 7 bases at V and 3 bases at J; junction bases unmatched: 6. CDR1 is SQVTM, CDR2 ANQGSEA, per germline. TCRdb re-derived calls from the 5' RACE reads in MiXCR, one entry per CDR3 protein. The sample lists 250,000 to 300,000 distinct CDR3 sequences; over 15% were seen once. The source of this sequence is a male donor with ankylosing spondylitis or in good health (not recorded which). Sequenced material: blood, either unsorted or a sorted T cell fraction (not recorded which). V usage is TRBV29-1 and J usage is TRBJ2-7; TRBD2 matches 10 bases. CDR3 nucleotide sequence: TGCAGCGGACGAGCTAGCGGGAGCTACGAGCAGTACTTC. Its protein is CSGRASGSYEQYF.